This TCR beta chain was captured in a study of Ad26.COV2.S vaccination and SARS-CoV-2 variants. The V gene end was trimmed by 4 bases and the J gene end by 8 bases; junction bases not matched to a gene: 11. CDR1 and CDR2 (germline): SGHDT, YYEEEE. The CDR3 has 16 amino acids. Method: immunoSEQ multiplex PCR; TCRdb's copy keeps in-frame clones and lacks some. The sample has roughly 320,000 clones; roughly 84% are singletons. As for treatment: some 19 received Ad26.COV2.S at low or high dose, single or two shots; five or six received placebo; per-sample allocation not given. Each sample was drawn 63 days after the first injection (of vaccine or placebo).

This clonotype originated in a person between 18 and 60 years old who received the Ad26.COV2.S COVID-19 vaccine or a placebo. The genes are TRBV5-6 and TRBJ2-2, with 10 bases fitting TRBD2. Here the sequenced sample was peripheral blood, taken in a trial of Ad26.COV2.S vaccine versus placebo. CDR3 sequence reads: CASSLAGAKPRGELFF. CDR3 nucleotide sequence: TGTGCCAGCAGCCTAGCGGGGGCCAAACCCCGAGGGGAGCTGTTTTTT.